This T cell receptor beta chain was sequenced for a study of T cell responses to AZD1222 COVID-19 vaccine. The study's findings and limits: Donor demographics were predominantly white British with a female majority; clonal diversity may be underestimated. With two AZD1222 doses given, Spike-specific TCR breadth and depth both rose. Just 6 or 7 people given AZD1222 tested seropositive at baseline. The span of vaccine-associated CD4 TCRs extended across spike, with dominance at 160-218 and 743-854.

Regarding this clone: Its antigen is not known.

Repertoires were generated with immunoSEQ multiplex PCR, while TCRdb's copy carries only in-frame clones and drops some. This table has some 180,000 clones, about 90% appearing once. The CDR3 is 13 amino acids. The V gene end was trimmed by 3 bases and the J gene end by 2 bases; junction bases not matched to a gene: 4. Germline V CDR1 and CDR2: GTSNPN, SVGIG (reference sequence). The sample consisted of peripheral blood, taken 28 days after the second AZD1222 dose. The receptor's source is an adult who received the AZD1222 COVID-19 vaccine. The rearrangement uses TRBV30 and TRBJ2-7, with 7 positions matching TRBD1. As DNA, the CDR3 is TGTGCCTGGAGGGAAGACAGGGCCTACGAGCAGTACTTC. It translates to CAWREDRAYEQYF.